This TCR beta chain derives from a study of T cells after posttransplantation cyclophosphamide. Study-wide results and caveats: Blood and skin or GI T cell repertoires showed limited TRB overlap. Recipient CMV seropositivity and CMV reactivation strongly tracked TRB clonality. Donor CD8+ memory clones often dominated recipient blood repertoires at later times.

TCRdb's table, derived via immunoSEQ multiplex PCR, lists solely in-frame clones and lacks some. In total the sample includes 15,000 to 20,000 clones, none of them seen once. The CDR3 is 14 amino acids. CDR1 SGHRS and CDR2 YFSETQ come from the germline V gene. V gave up 1 base and J gave up 2 bases, with 10 bases separating them. This clone was observed at least ten times. The antigen remains undetermined. Treatment was busulfan-fludarabine conditioning, a marrow graft, and cyclophosphamide on days +3 and +4. This sequence joins TRBV5-1 and TRBJ2-7, with D unclear. The receptor's source is a female patient aged 30-39 years who received an allogeneic stem cell transplant from a related donor, was CMV-positive, and had no GVHD. The graft donor may have given rise to some T cells. The source material was PBMCs, sampled after allogeneic stem cell transplant with posttransplant cyclophosphamide. The DNA of the CDR3 is TGCGCCAGCAGCTTGCTCGGCGGAACCTACGAGCAGTACTTC. Protein: CASSLLGGTYEQYF.